The TCR beta chain described here comes from a study of T cells in Graves' hyperthyroidism and ophthalmopathy. V was trimmed by 5 bases and J by 4 bases, leaving 11 bases between them. The CDR3 spans 13 residues. Per the germline V gene, CDR1 is SGHVS and CDR2 is FQNEAQ. This clonotype has ten or more counts. Authors of the study amplified TCR beta CDR3 regions from RNA transcripts. An initial round of RT-PCR targeting the TCR CDR3 relied on the HTBI primer set. TCRdb re-called the multiplex PCR reads with MiXCR, one entry per CDR3 protein. This sample has about 400,000 distinct CDR3 sequences, with roughly an eighth found just once.

V and J are TRBV7-8 and TRBJ2-5, with a weak D call TRBD1 (5 bases). The source is a woman under 30 with Graves' hyperthyroidism. Sequenced: blood. CDR3 amino acids: CASSLGAGETQYF. In DNA, the CDR3 is TGTGCCAGCAGCCTAGGGGCAGGAGAGACCCAGTACTTC.